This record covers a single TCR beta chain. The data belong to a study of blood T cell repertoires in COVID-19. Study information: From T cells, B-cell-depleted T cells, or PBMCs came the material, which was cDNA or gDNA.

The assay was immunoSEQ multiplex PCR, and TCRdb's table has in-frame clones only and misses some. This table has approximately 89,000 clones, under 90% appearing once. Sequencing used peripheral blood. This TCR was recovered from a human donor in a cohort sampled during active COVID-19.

The CDR3 DNA is TGTGCCAGCAGCCAAGCTAAGGGAGGAAACACCGGGGAGCTGTTTTTT. Residues: CASSQAKGGNTGELFF. J is TRBJ2-2 and V is TRBV3-1 (or the pseudogene TRBV3-2), with D perhaps matching TRBD2 (6 bases). The V gene's germline CDR1 is LGHDT and CDR2 YNNKEL (reference sequence). Trimming took 1 base from V and 2 from J, leaving 11 bases between them. CDR3 length: 16 amino acids.